Listed below are T cell receptor beta chains from one sample, sequenced in a study of blood T cells in healthy people across ages. A single record per CDR3 protein comes from TCRdb applying MiXCR to the 5' RACE reads. The sample has around 1.5 million distinct CDR3 sequences, around 59% seen once; the top ten hold approximately 7%. The sequenced material came from blood. The receptors stem from a man aged 18 to 35 in good health. CDR3s include the opening cysteine and the closing phenylalanine or tryptophan. D genes are given only for firm matches. Size is stated for part of the rows, as once, few or many counts, or as a class when the clone is expanded.

>-|few|TRBV24-1|TRBJ2-3
CATSDFRQGSQYF
TGTGCCACCAGTGATTTCCGGCAGGGCTCGCAGTATTTT
>-|-|TRBV29-1|TRBJ1-2
CSVLAQQGGDGYTF
TGCAGCGTCCTAGCCCAACAGGGAGGCGATGGCTACACCTTC
>-|-|TRBV6-2/TRBV6-3|TRBJ2-3
CASLRTSSDTQYF
TGTGCCAGCTTGCGGACCTCCTCGGATACGCAGTATTTT
>TRBD1|-|TRBV7-2|TRBJ1-2
CASSSTDRGNYGYTF
TGTGCCAGCAGCTCGACGGACAGGGGCAACTATGGCTACACCTTC
>-|-|TRBV2|TRBJ2-3
CASSGPWRTDTQYF
TGTGCCAGCAGTGGCCCCTGGAGGACAGATACGCAGTATTTT
>-|-|TRBV27|TRBJ2-3
CASSSLVRGRTDTQYF
TGTGCCAGCAGCTCCCTTGTCCGGGGGCGTACAGATACGCAGTATTTT
>-|few|TRBV5-1|TRBJ2-5
CASSLAPGFQETQYF
TGCGCCAGCAGCTTGGCTCCAGGGTTTCAAGAGACCCAGTACTTC
>-|few|TRBV10-3|TRBJ1-1
CAITQGTTEAFF
TGTGCCATCACACAGGGAACCACTGAAGCTTTCTTT
>-|-|TRBV25-1|TRBJ2-7
CASSGDAGGLEQYF
TGTGCCAGCAGTGGGGACGCCGGAGGGCTCGAGCAGTACTTC
>-|-|TRBV18|TRBJ1-2
CASSPSESLNGGYGYTF
TGTGCCAGCTCACCATCCGAATCGCTTAACGGAGGCTATGGCTACACCTTC
>-|-|TRBV21-1|TRBJ2-1
CASSRCSYNEQFF
TGTGCCAGCAGCAGGTGCTCCTACAATGAGCAGTTCTTC
>TRBD2|-|TRBV11-2|TRBJ2-1
CASSPMGSSGRAYNEQFF
TGTGCCAGCAGCCCTATGGGATCTAGCGGGAGGGCCTATAATGAGCAGTTCTTC
>-|-|TRBV7-9|TRBJ1-2
CASSVQTDGYTF
TGTGCCAGCAGCGTTCAGACAGATGGCTACACCTTC
>TRBD1|once|TRBV24-1|TRBJ1-2
CATSDEPASQDRPRGYTF
TGTGCCACCAGTGACGAACCTGCCTCTCAGGACAGGCCCAGGGGCTACACCTTC
>-|-|TRBV6-4|TRBJ2-1
CASSDGWGPNYEQFF
TGTGCCAGCAGTGACGGATGGGGGCCGAACTATGAGCAGTTCTTC
>-|-|TRBV29-1|TRBJ2-5
CSVEGGLETQYF
TGCAGCGTTGAAGGGGGGCTCGAGACCCAGTACTTC
>TRBD1|-|TRBV5-1|TRBJ2-7
CASSHGTGGMDEQYF
TGCGCCAGCAGCCATGGGACAGGAGGTATGGACGAGCAGTACTTC